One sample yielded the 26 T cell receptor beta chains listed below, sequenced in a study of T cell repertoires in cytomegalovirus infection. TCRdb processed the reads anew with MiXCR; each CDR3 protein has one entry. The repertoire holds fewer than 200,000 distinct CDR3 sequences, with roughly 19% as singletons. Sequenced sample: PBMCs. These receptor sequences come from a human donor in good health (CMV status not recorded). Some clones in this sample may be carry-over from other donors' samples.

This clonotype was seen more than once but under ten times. The CDR3 reads CASSLGTGGPRTEAFF. As DNA, the CDR3 is TGTGCCAGCTCACTTGGAACAGGGGGCCCGCGTACTGAAGCTTTCTTT. V and J are TRBV18 and TRBJ1-1; TRBD1 matches 9 bases. This CDR3 has 16 residues. Germline values: CDR1 KGHSH, CDR2 LQKENI. Losses at the gene ends were 4 bases for V and 5 bases for J; bases not matched to a gene: 11.

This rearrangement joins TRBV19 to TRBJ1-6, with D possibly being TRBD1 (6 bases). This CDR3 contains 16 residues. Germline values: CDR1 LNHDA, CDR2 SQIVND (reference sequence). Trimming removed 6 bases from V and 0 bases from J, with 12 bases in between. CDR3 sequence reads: CASSRDIDSYNSPLHF. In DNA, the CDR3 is TGTGCCAGTAGCCGGGACATCGACTCCTATAATTCACCCCTCCACTTT.

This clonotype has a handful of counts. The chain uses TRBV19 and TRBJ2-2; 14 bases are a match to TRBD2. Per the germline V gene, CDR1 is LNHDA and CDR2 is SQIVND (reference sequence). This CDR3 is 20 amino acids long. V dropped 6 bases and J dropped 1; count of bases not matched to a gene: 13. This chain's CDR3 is CASRQFHGTSGSLNTGELFF. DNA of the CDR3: TGTGCCAGTAGGCAATTCCATGGGACTAGCGGGAGTTTGAACACCGGGGAGCTGTTTTTT.

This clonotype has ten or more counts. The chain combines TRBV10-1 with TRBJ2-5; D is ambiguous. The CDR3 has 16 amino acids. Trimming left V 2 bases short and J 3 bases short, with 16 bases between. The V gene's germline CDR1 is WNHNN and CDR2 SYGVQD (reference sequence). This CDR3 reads CASSERTVERKETQYF. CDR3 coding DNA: TGCGCCAGCAGTGAGAGGACGGTTGAGCGAAAAGAGACCCAGTACTTC.

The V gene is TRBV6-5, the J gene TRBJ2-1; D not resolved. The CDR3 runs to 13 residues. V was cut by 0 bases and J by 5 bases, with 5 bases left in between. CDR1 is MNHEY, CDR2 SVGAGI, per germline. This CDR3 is CASSYSPDNEQFF. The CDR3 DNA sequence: TGTGCCAGCAGTTACTCGCCGGACAATGAGCAGTTCTTC.

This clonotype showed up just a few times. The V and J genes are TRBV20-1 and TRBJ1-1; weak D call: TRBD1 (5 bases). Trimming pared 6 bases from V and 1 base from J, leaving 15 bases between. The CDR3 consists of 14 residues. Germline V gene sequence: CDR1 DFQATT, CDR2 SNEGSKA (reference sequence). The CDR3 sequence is CSAVPRDSNTEAFF. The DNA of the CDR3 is TGCAGTGCCGTGCCTCGGGACTCGAACACTGAAGCTTTCTTT.

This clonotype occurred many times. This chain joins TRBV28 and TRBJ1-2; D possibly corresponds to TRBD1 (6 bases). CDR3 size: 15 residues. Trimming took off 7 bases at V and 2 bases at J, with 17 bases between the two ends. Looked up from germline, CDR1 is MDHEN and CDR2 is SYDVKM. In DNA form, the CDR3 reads TGTGCCAGCACTTCCCCGAGGGGGGTGAACTATGGCTACACCTTC. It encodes CASTSPRGVNYGYTF.

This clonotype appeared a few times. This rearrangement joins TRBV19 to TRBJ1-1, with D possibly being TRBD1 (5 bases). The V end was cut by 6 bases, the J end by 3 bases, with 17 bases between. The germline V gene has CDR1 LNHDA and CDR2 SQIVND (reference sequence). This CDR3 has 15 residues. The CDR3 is CASRQPRGSDTEAFF. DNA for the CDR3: TGTGCCAGTAGGCAGCCGCGGGGGTCCGACACTGAAGCTTTCTTT.

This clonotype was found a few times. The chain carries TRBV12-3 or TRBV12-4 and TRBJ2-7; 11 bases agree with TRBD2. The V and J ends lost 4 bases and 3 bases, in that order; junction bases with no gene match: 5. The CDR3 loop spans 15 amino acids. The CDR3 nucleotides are TGTGCCAGCAGTTCTAGCGGGAGGATCATCTACGAGCAGTACTTC. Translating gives CASSSSGRIIYEQYF.

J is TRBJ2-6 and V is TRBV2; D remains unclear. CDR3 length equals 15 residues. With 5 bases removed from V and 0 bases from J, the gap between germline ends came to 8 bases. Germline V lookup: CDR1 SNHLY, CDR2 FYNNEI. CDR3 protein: CASSNKDSGANVLTF. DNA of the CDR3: TGTGCCAGCAGTAACAAGGACTCTGGGGCCAACGTCCTGACTTTC.

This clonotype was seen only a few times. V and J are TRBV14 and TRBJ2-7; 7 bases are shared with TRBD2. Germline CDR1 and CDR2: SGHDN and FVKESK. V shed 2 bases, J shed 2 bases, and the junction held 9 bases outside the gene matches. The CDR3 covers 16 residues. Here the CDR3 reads CASSQLAGELTYEQYF. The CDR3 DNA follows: TGTGCCAGCAGCCAATTGGCGGGAGAGCTTACCTACGAGCAGTACTTC. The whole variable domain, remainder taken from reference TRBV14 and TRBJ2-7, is EAGVTQFPSHSVIEKGQTVTLRCDPISGHDNLYWYRRVMGKEIKFLLHFVKESKQDESGMPNNRFLAERTGGTYSTLKVQPAELEDSGVYFCASSQLAGELTYEQYFGPGTRLTVT.

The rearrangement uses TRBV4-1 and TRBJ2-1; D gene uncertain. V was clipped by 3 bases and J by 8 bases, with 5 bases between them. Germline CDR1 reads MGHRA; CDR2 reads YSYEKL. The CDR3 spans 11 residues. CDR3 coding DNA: TGCGCCAGCAGCCAGGACCATGAGCAGTTCTTC. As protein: CASSQDHEQFF.

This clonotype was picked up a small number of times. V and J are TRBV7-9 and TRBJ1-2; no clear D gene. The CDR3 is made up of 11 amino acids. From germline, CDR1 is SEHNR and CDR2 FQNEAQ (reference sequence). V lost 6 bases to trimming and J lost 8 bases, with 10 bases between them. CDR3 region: CASSFKEGYTF. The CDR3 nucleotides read TGTGCCAGCAGTTTTAAGGAGGGCTACACCTTC. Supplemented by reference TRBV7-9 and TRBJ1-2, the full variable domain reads DTGVSQNPRHKITKRGQNVTFRCDPISEHNRLYWYRQTLGQGPEFLTYFQNEAQLEKSRLLSDRFSAERPKGSFSTLEIQRTEQGDSAMYLCASSFKEGYTFGSGTRLTVV.

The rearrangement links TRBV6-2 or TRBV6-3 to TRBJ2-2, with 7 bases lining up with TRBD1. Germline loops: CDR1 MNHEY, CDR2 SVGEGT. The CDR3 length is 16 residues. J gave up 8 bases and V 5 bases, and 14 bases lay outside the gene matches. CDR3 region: CASSRGQERHRGELFF. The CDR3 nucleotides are TGTGCCAGCAGTCGCGGACAGGAGAGACACCGAGGGGAGCTGTTTTTT.

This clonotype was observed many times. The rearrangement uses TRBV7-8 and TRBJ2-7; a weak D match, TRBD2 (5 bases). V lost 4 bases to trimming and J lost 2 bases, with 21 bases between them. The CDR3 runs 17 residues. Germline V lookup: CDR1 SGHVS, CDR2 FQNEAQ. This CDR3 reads CASSSEISRRLPYEQYF. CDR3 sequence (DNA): TGTGCCAGCAGCTCCGAAATTTCTAGAAGACTACCCTACGAGCAGTACTTC. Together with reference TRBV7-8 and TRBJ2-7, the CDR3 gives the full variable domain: GAGVSQSPRYKVAKRGQDVALRCDPISGHVSLFWYQQALGQGPEFLTYFQNEAQLDKSGLPSDRFFAERPEGSVSTLKIQRTQQEDSAVYLCASSSEISRRLPYEQYFGPGTRLTVT.

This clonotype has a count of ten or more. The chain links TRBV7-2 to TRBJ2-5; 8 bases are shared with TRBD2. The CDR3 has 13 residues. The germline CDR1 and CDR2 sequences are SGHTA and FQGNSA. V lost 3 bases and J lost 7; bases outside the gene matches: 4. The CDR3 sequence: CASSFERGRTQYF. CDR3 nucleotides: TGTGCCAGCAGCTTCGAGCGGGGGCGGACCCAGTACTTC. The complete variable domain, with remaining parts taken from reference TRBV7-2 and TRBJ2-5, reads GAGVSQSPSNKVTEKGKDVELRCDPISGHTALYWYRQSLGQGLEFLIYFQGNSAPDKSGLPSDRFSAERTGGSVSTLTIQRTQQEDSAVYLCASSFERGRTQYFGPGTRLLVL.

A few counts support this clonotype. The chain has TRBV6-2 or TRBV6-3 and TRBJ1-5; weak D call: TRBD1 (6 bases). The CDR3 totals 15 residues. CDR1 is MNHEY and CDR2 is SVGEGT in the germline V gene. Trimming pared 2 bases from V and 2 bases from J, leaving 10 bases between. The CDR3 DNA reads TGTGCCAGCAGTTACGCTGGGGGCGGCAATCAGCCCCAGCATTTT. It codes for CASSYAGGGNQPQHF.

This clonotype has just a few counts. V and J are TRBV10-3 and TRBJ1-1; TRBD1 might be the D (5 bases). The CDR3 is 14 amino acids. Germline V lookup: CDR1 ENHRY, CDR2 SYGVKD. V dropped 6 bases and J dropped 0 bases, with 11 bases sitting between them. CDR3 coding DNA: TGTGCCATCAGCGGGGGACCGATGAACACTGAAGCTTTCTTT. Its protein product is CAISGGPMNTEAFF.

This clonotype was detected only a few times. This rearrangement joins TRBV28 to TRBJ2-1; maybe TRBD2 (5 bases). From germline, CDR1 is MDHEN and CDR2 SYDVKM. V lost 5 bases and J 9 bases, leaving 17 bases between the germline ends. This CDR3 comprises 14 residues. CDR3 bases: TGTGCCAGCAGTATACCATTCTACCGGGGTGAGCAGTTCTTC. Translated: CASSIPFYRGEQFF.

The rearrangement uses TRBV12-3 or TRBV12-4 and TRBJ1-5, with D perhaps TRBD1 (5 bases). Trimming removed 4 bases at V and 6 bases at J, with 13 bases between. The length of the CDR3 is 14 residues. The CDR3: CASSWDGGSQPQHF. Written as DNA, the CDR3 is TGTGCCAGCAGTTGGGACGGGGGATCTCAGCCCCAGCATTTT.

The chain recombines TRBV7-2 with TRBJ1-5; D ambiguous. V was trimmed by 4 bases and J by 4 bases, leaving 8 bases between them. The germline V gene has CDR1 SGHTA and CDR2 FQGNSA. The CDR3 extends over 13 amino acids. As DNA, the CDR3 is TGTGCCAGCAGCTCTCAGCCTAATCAGCCCCAGCATTTT. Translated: CASSSQPNQPQHF. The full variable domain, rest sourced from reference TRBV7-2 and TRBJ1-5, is GAGVSQSPSNKVTEKGKDVELRCDPISGHTALYWYRQSLGQGLEFLIYFQGNSAPDKSGLPSDRFSAERTGGSVSTLTIQRTQQEDSAVYLCASSSQPNQPQHFGDGTRLSIL.

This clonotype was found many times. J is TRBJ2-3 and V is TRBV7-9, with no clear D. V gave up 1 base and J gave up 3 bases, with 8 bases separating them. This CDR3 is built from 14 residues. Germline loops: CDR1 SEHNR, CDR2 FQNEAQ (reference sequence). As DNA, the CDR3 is TGTGCCAGCAGCTTAGGCAGAGGTACAGATACGCAGTATTTT. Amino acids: CASSLGRGTDTQYF.

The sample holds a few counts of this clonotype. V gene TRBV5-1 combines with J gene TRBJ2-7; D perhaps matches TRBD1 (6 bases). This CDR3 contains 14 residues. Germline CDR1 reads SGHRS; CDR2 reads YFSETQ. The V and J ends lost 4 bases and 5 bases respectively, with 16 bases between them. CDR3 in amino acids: CASSPSYRAHEQYF. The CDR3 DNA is TGCGCCAGCAGCCCCAGCTACAGGGCCCACGAGCAGTACTTC.

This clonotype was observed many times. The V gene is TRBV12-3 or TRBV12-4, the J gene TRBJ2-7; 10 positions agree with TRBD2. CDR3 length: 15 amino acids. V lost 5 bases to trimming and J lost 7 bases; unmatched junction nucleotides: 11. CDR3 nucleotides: TGTGCCAGCAGTATGACTAGCGGGTCTGGTCTGGAGCAGTACTTC. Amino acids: CASSMTSGSGLEQYF.

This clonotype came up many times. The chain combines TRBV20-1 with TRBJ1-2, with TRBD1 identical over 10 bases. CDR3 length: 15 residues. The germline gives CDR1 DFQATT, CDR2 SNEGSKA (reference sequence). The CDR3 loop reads CGSRDRGTHNYGYTF. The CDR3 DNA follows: TGCGGGTCAAGGGACAGGGGAACCCATAACTATGGCTACACCTTC.

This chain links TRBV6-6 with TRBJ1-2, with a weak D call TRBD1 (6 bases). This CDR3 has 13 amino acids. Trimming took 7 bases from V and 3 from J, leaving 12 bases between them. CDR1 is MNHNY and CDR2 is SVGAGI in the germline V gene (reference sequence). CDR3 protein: CASILGGDYGYTF. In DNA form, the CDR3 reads TGTGCCAGCATTTTAGGGGGTGACTATGGCTACACCTTC.